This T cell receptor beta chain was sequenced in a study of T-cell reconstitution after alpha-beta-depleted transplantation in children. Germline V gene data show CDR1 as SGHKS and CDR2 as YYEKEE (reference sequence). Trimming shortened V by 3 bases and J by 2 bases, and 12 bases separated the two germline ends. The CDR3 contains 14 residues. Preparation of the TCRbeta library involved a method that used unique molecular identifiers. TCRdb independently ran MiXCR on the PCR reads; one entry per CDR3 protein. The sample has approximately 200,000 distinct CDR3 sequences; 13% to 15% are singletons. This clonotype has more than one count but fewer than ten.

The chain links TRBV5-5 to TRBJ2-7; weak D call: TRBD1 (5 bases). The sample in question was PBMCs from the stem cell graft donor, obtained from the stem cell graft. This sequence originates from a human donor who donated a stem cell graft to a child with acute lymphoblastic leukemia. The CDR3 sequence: CASSSDSATYEQYF. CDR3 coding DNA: TGTGCCAGCAGCTCCGACAGCGCTACCTACGAGCAGTACTTC.